This T cell receptor (beta chain) was sequenced in a study of T cells in Graves' hyperthyroidism and ophthalmopathy. This clonotype was seen a single time. CDR1 is SGHNT and CDR2 is YENEEA in the germline V gene. CDR3 length: 18 amino acids. Trimming cost V 1 base and J 0 bases; bases outside gene matches: 7. From RNA transcripts, TCR beta CDR3 regions were amplified. HTBI primers were used for first-round RT-PCR of the TCR CDR3. TCRdb independently ran MiXCR on the multiplex PCR reads; one entry per CDR3 protein. The data show nearly 600,000 distinct CDR3 sequences, roughly 13% seen once. The genes are TRBV11-3 and TRBJ2-1; 9 positions agree with TRBD2. The TCR originated in a young woman with Graves' hyperthyroidism that later progressed to Graves' ophthalmopathy. The source material was blood. CDR3 sequence (DNA): TGTGCCAGCAGCTTAGCCATACTAGCGGGTAGCTCCTACAATGAGCAGTTCTTC. Amino acids: CASSLAILAGSSYNEQFF.